These T cell receptor beta chains were read from a single sample in a study of blood T cell repertoires in COVID-19. Produced via immunoSEQ multiplex PCR; TCRdb's table is partial and in-frame only. This table has fewer than 250,000 clones, around 84% appearing once. Sequencing used peripheral blood. The receptors stem from a man aged 55-75 years with acute or convalescent COVID-19. Both conserved end residues are part of each CDR3. D genes are given only for firm matches. Size is omitted from some rows. Given values are once, few, many or a class for expanded clones.

clone_size j_call cdr3_length d_call v_call cdr3_nt cdr3_aa
- TRBJ2-3 14 TRBD1 TRBV28 TGTGCCAGCAGTTTCACAGGGGCCACAGATACGCAGTATTTT CASSFTGATDTQYF
- TRBJ2-2 15 TRBD2 TRBV6-4 TGTGCCAGCAGTGACTCGGGACTAGCGCCCGGGGAGCTGTTTTTT CASSDSGLAPGELFF
- TRBJ2-3 16 - TRBV3-1/TRBV3-2 TGTGCCAGCAGCCATGACCTCGGGGGTGGGGAAGATACGCAGTATTTT CASSHDLGGGEDTQYF
- TRBJ2-3 15 TRBD1 TRBV7-3 TGTGCCAGCAGCTTAACGGGACAGGGCTGGGATACGCAGTATTTT CASSLTGQGWDTQYF
- TRBJ1-5 15 - TRBV18 TGTGCCAGCTCACCACCTGCACGTACGAGTCAGCCCCAGCATTTT CASSPPARTSQPQHF
- TRBJ1-5 15 TRBD1 TRBV19 TGTGCCAGTAGTATTCGGACAGGAAAATACCAGCCCCAGCATTTT CASSIRTGKYQPQHF
- TRBJ1-6 14 - TRBV27 TGTGCCAGCACCTGGGGTAGGGGGAAGACACCCCTCCACTTT CASTWGRGKTPLHF
- TRBJ2-2 18 TRBD1 TRBV19 TGTGCCAGTACCCTAAGGGCGGGACAGGGGGCGCCGACCGGGGAGCTGTTTTTT CASTLRAGQGAPTGELFF
- TRBJ2-5 16 - TRBV19 TGTGCCAGTAGTCAAACCCTGACAAGCTACCAAGAGACCCAGTACTTC CASSQTLTSYQETQYF
once TRBJ2-3 16 - TRBV6-5 TGTGCCAGCAGTTACACGTGGCAGGGAAGCACAGATACGCAGTATTTT CASSYTWQGSTDTQYF
once TRBJ2-5 14 TRBD2 TRBV7-2 TGTGCCAGCAGCTCCCCGGGGGGTAAAGAGACCCAGTACTTC CASSSPGGKETQYF
once TRBJ2-3 17 TRBD2 TRBV7-2 TGTGCCAGCAGCAGACGACTAGCGGGGGGGCCGACAGATACGCAGTATTTT CASSRRLAGGPTDTQYF
- TRBJ1-5 12 - TRBV6-5 TGTGCCAGCAGTCGGAGCAATCAGCCCCAGCATTTT CASSRSNQPQHF
few TRBJ1-6 15 TRBD1 TRBV9 TGTGCCAGCAGCGTCGAGGGGGCGCCGAATTCACCCCTCCACTTT CASSVEGAPNSPLHF
- TRBJ1-2 14 - TRBV6-5 TGTGCCAGCACCCCCGACAGGTCCGCACGTGGCTACACCTTC CASTPDRSARGYTF
- TRBJ1-4 14 - TRBV5-6 TGTGCCAGCAGCGGGCAGGGAACCTTCGAAAAACTGTTTTTT CASSGQGTFEKLFF
- TRBJ2-7 17 TRBD1 TRBV3-1/TRBV3-2 TGTGCCAGCAGCCAGGGACAGGGACCGAAAAGCTCCTACGAGCAGTACTTC CASSQGQGPKSSYEQYF
- TRBJ2-7 13 TRBD1 TRBV7-8 TGTGCCAGCAGCTTCGACAGGGCCTACGAGCAGTACTTC CASSFDRAYEQYF
- TRBJ1-2 14 TRBD1 TRBV7-2 TGTGCCAGCAGCCCCACGGGACAGGGATATGGCTACACCTTC CASSPTGQGYGYTF
- TRBJ1-2 15 TRBD1 TRBV6-4 TGTGCCAGCAGCGAACGGGACAGGGGGCCGGGTGGCTACACCTTC CASSERDRGPGGYTF
once TRBJ2-7 17 TRBD1 TRBV4-1 TGCGCCAGCAGCCAAGATGTATCAGGGACAGGGGTCGTGGAGCAGTACTTC CASSQDVSGTGVVEQYF
- TRBJ1-4 20 TRBD1 TRBV2 TGTGCCAGCAGTGACAAATTTTCGTCCGAACAGGGACAGTGGGGTGAAAAACTGTTTTTT CASSDKFSSEQGQWGEKLFF
- TRBJ1-4 15 - TRBV28 TGTGCCAGCAGTTTTGGCCGATCAACTAATGAAAAACTGTTTTTT CASSFGRSTNEKLFF
- TRBJ2-1 17 - TRBV5-6 TGTGCCAGCAGCTTGGCCCTCGGGCAGGGTTTTTCGGATGAGCAGTTCTTC CASSLALGQGFSDEQFF
- TRBJ2-5 12 - TRBV5-4 TGTGCCAGCAGCTTGACAGGGGAGACCCAGTACTTC CASSLTGETQYF
once TRBJ2-7 15 - TRBV3-1/TRBV3-2 TGTGCCAGCAGCCCGGCGCGGGGGCCCTCCTACGAGCAGTACTTC CASSPARGPSYEQYF
- TRBJ2-3 18 TRBD2 TRBV9 TGTGCCAGCAGCCCCGGACTAGCGGGGCTTGTCTACACAGATACGCAGTATTTT CASSPGLAGLVYTDTQYF
- TRBJ2-3 16 TRBD2 TRBV13 TGTGCCAGCAGCTTAGTGGGACTAGCGGGAACAGATACGCAGTATTTT CASSLVGLAGTDTQYF
- TRBJ2-5 16 TRBD2 TRBV5-1 TGCGCCAGCAGCTTGAATTTCGGCGGGGGCCAAGAGACCCAGTACTTC CASSLNFGGGQETQYF
- TRBJ2-7 16 TRBD1 TRBV4-1 TGCGCCAGCAGCCAAGAAGGGACAGGGATTTCCTACGAGCAGTACTTC CASSQEGTGISYEQYF
- TRBJ2-2 13 - TRBV7-6 TGTGCCAGCAGCTTTTACGGCACCGGGGAGCTGTTTTTT CASSFYGTGELFF
- TRBJ2-4 12 - TRBV12-3/TRBV12-4 TGTGCCAGCAGTCTAGCCAAAAACATTCAGTACTTC CASSLAKNIQYF
- TRBJ1-5 16 - TRBV19 TGTGCCAGTAGTATAGACGAAACTGTTAGCAATCAGCCCCAGCATTTT CASSIDETVSNQPQHF
- TRBJ1-2 14 - TRBV28 TGTGCCAGCACCCCGAGCGGGCGGCCCTATGGCTACACCTTC CASTPSGRPYGYTF
- TRBJ2-6 14 - TRBV9 TGTGCCAGCAGCGTCGCAGCTGGGGCCAACGTCCTGACTTTC CASSVAAGANVLTF
- TRBJ2-7 15 - TRBV3-1/TRBV3-2 TGTGCCAGCAGCCCGGCGGTGCTAGCCAAGGTGGAGCAGTACTTC CASSPAVLAKVEQYF
- TRBJ1-3 16 TRBD1 TRBV7-2 TGTGCCAGCAGCCAACAGGGGGAGAGCTCTGGAAACACCATATATTTT CASSQQGESSGNTIYF
once TRBJ2-7 15 - TRBV5-1 TGCGCCAGCAGCTTGGTAGTCACAGGCACCTACGAGCAGTACTTC CASSLVVTGTYEQYF
- TRBJ1-5 16 - TRBV19 TGTGCCAGTAGTACCTTCGGGACAAAAAGCAATCAGCCCCAGCATTTT CASSTFGTKSNQPQHF
- TRBJ2-7 16 - TRBV7-2 TGTGCCAGCAGCTTAAATATCGGACTAATCTCCTACGAGCAGTACTTC CASSLNIGLISYEQYF
- TRBJ1-1 14 - TRBV2 TGTGCCAGCATCGCCGGGAGGAGGAACACTGAAGCTTTCTTT CASIAGRRNTEAFF
- TRBJ2-7 15 TRBD2 TRBV5-1 TGCGCCAGCAGCTTACGCGGGGGGCCGACCTACGAGCAGTACTTC CASSLRGGPTYEQYF
- TRBJ2-1 17 TRBD2 TRBV18 TGTGCCAGCTCACCACGCACTAGCGGGGGGTCGTACAATGAGCAGTTCTTC CASSPRTSGGSYNEQFF
- TRBJ2-2 15 - TRBV7-3 TGTGCCAGCAGCTTGGCGGGGGCGGACACCGGGGAGCTGTTTTTT CASSLAGADTGELFF
- TRBJ2-5 17 TRBD2 TRBV6-1 TGTGCCAGCAGTGAAGTCGGCGGGGGGGTTCCCCAAGAGACCCAGTACTTC CASSEVGGGVPQETQYF
- TRBJ2-3 13 - TRBV9 TGTGCCAGCAGCGTAGTGGGTAGCGATACGCAGTATTTT CASSVVGSDTQYF
once TRBJ2-1 15 TRBD2 TRBV28 TGTGCCAGCACCCGTAGCGGGGTGTCCTACAATGAGCAGTTCTTC CASTRSGVSYNEQFF
- TRBJ2-5 18 TRBD2 TRBV7-2 TGTGCCAGCAGCTTAGGGAGGACTAGCGGGGGGGCTAGGGAGACCCAGTACTTC CASSLGRTSGGARETQYF
- TRBJ2-1 16 TRBD1 TRBV4-1 TGCGCCAGCAGCCAAGAGACAGGGGCAAGATACAATGAGCAGTTCTTC CASSQETGARYNEQFF
- TRBJ2-7 15 TRBD1 TRBV7-3 TGTGCCAGCAGCCCGGGACAGGGGGCCCCCTACGAGCAGTACTTC CASSPGQGAPYEQYF
- TRBJ2-7 14 - TRBV5-6 TGTGCCAGCAGCTTGGCCTCAGGGTCGGGCGAGCAGTACTTC CASSLASGSGEQYF
- TRBJ2-1 16 TRBD1 TRBV7-3 TGTGCCAGCAGCGCATACTCCGGGACAGGGTACAATGAGCAGTTCTTC CASSAYSGTGYNEQFF
- TRBJ1-2 17 TRBD1 TRBV5-5 TGTGCCAGCAGCCCGGGGACAGGGGGCAGAAGGTGGTATGGCTACACCTTC CASSPGTGGRRWYGYTF
- TRBJ1-6 13 - TRBV19 TGTGCCAGCGGTGAGAGGGAGTATTCACCCCTCCACTTT CASGEREYSPLHF
- TRBJ2-7 13 - TRBV18 TGTGCCAGCTCGGAGACTCAAACCTACGAGCAGTACTTC CASSETQTYEQYF
- TRBJ1-2 13 - TRBV7-2 TGTGCCAGCAGCGGGGGGGACTACTATGGCTACACCTTC CASSGGDYYGYTF